Listed below are T cell receptor beta chains from one sample, sequenced in a study of technical replicates of blood from a handful of donors. Some clones are missing from TCRdb's copy, which holds only in-frame ones; the method was immunoSEQ multiplex PCR. The sample carries over 50,000 clones, about 86% recorded once. Material for sequencing was PBMCs. All receptors come from a human donor in good health. Some clones in this sample may be carry-over from other donors' samples. Each CDR3 is given with its conserved first and last residue. A D gene is named only where the DNA matches it firmly. Clone size, where shown, is once, few, many, or a class for clones that have expanded.

v_call	j_call	d_call	clone_size	cdr3_nt	cdr3_aa
TRBV5-1	TRBJ2-1	TRBD2	-	TGCGCCAGCAGCTTGGCCGTGACTAGCGGGAACAATGAGCAGTTCTTC	CASSLAVTSGNNEQFF
TRBV7-3	TRBJ1-1	-	-	TGTGCCAGCAGCCCCAGCCGGGACACTGAAGCTTTCTTT	CASSPSRDTEAFF
TRBV9	TRBJ2-7	-	-	TGTGCCAGCAGCGCCACCATCACGGGATCCTCCGAGCAGTACTTC	CASSATITGSSEQYF
TRBV29-1	TRBJ2-5	TRBD1	-	TGCAGCGGGAAATCCGGGACAGGGCCCCGGACCCAGTACTTC	CSGKSGTGPRTQYF
TRBV6-6	TRBJ1-3	TRBD1	-	TGTGCCTCCAGGGGGACAGGGAAGTCTGGAAACACCATATATTTT	CASRGTGKSGNTIYF
TRBV4-2	TRBJ2-1	-	-	TGTGCCAGCAGCCAAGGAAACCCTACTAGTGGTTACAATGAGCAGTTCTTC	CASSQGNPTSGYNEQFF
TRBV7-8	TRBJ2-5	-	once	TGTGCCAGCAGCTTACGATGGGCCACCCAAGAGACCCAGTACTTC	CASSLRWATQETQYF
TRBV7-9	TRBJ2-7	TRBD1	few	TGTGCCAGCAGCCGAGAGCAGGACAGGGGGCTCGAGCAGTACTTC	CASSREQDRGLEQYF
TRBV7-8	TRBJ1-2	TRBD1	-	TGTGCCAGCAGCACCGGGACAGGAGGAACTAACTATGGCTACACCTTC	CASSTGTGGTNYGYTF
TRBV6-6	TRBJ1-1	-	-	TGTGCCAGCGGAATGGGGGGATCTGAAGCTTTCTTT	CASGMGGSEAFF
TRBV10-3	TRBJ1-1	TRBD1	-	TGTGCCATCAGTGCCCGGGGGGGGACAGAGGATTTCTTT	CAISARGGTEDFF
TRBV9	TRBJ2-5	TRBD2	-	TGTGCCAGCAGCGTCAATAGCGGGAGTATGGAGACCCAGTACTTC	CASSVNSGSMETQYF